The 24 T cell receptor beta chains below all came from one sample that was sequenced in a study of CD8+CD57+ T cells in acquired aplastic anemia. The use of genomic DNA as template underpinned the TCR beta VDJ and CDR3 profiling. TCRdb re-analysed the reads in MiXCR, keeping a single row per CDR3 protein. The profile shows fewer than 200,000 distinct CDR3 sequences, 60% to 70% of them singletons. Sequencing was carried out using sorted CD4+, CD8+, or CD8+CD57+ T cells (not recorded which) from PBMCs. The receptors here all came from a human donor in good health.

This clonotype was detected ten times or more. The V call is TRBV19, the J call TRBJ2-3, with D unresolved. V lost 5 bases and J 0 bases, leaving 9 bases between the germline ends. This CDR3 has 14 residues. CDR1 and CDR2 (germline): LNHDA, SQIVND (reference sequence). The CDR3 loop is CASSQLSSTDTQYF. The CDR3 nucleotides are TGTGCCAGTAGTCAACTTTCTAGCACAGATACGCAGTATTTT. The variable domain in full, with the rest retrieved from reference TRBV19 and TRBJ2-3, is DGGITQSPKYLFRKEGQNVTLSCEQNLNHDAMYWYRQDPGQGLRLIYYSQIVNDFQKGDIAEGYSVSREKKESFPLTVTSAQKNPTAFYLCASSQLSSTDTQYFGPGTRLTVL.

A remark on this clonotype: A read error may be the cause here, since a much bigger clone is one base away. The chain links TRBV11-2 to TRBJ2-1; D gene ambiguous. The CDR3 sequence is 14 residues long. In germline, CDR1 is SGHAT, CDR2 FQNNGV. Trimming took 5 bases from V and 8 from J, leaving 16 bases between them. The CDR3 bases are TGTGCCAGCAGCCCCAGTTTGGTCCTCCATGAGCAGTTCTTC. Translated: CASSPSLVLHEQFF.

At least ten counts were recorded for this clonotype. The J gene is TRBJ1-2, the V gene TRBV19, with D hard to call. CDR3 length: 14 amino acids. V was trimmed by 3 bases and J by 7 bases, leaving 15 bases between them. Germline CDR1 is LNHDA and CDR2 is SQIVND (reference sequence). The CDR3 spells CASSMKGYPSGYTF. CDR3 in DNA: TGTGCCAGTAGTATGAAAGGGTACCCTTCTGGCTACACCTTC.

The chain joins TRBV6-4 to TRBJ2-1, with TRBD2 matching 8 bases. The CDR3 length is 15 residues. J gave up 11 bases and V 4 bases, and 13 bases lay outside the gene matches. In germline, CDR1 is MRHNA, CDR2 SNTAGT. CDR3 sequence reads: CASSVNGGAGDQQFF. As DNA, the CDR3 is TGTGCCAGCAGTGTTAACGGGGGGGCAGGCGATCAGCAGTTCTTC.

The chain employs TRBV29-1 and TRBJ2-1; D gene ambiguous. The CDR3 contains 11 residues. With 8 bases removed from V and 10 bases from J, the gap between germline ends came to 15 bases. The germline CDR1 and CDR2 sequences are SQVTM and ANQGSEA. The DNA of the CDR3 is TGCAGCATACAGCGAGCCTACGAGCAGTTCTTC. Translated, it gives CSIQRAYEQFF.

In its sample, this clonotype was seen a few times. J is TRBJ2-1 and V is TRBV19, with D perhaps matching TRBD1 (5 bases). CDR1 is LNHDA and CDR2 is SQIVND in the germline V gene (reference sequence). Trimming took 5 bases from V and 8 from J, leaving 13 bases between them. CDR3 size: 13 residues. The CDR3: CASSVSTVDEQFF. The CDR3 DNA reads TGTGCCAGTAGTGTGTCGACAGTCGATGAGCAGTTCTTC.

This clonotype has a count of ten or more. The rearrangement links TRBV10-3 to TRBJ2-5; the match to TRBD2 covers 9 bases. The junction had 1 base not matched to a gene; V was cut back by 2 bases and J by 3 bases. The CDR3 is made up of 14 amino acids. In germline, CDR1 is ENHRY, CDR2 SYGVKD. DNA for the CDR3: TGTGCCATCAGTGAGGGACTAGCGAAAGAGACCCAGTACTTC. Protein sequence: CAISEGLAKETQYF.

The gene calls are TRBV12-3 or TRBV12-4 and TRBJ2-1; 12 bases fit TRBD2. CDR3 size: 14 residues. V lost 7 bases, J lost 7 bases, and 5 bases stayed unmatched. Here the CDR3 reads CASTRTSGKNEQFF. CDR3 coding DNA: TGTGCCAGCACCCGGACTAGCGGGAAAAATGAGCAGTTCTTC.

This clonotype was seen at least ten times. The chain recombines TRBV5-1 with TRBJ2-7; 13 nucleotides agree with TRBD2. CDR1 and CDR2 from the germline V gene are SGHRS and YFSETQ. After removal of 2 bases from V and 3 bases from J, the junction contained 8 bases not matched to a gene. CDR3 length: 17 amino acids. The CDR3 region is CASSFGTSGIKVYEQYF. The CDR3, as DNA: TGCGCCAGCAGCTTTGGGACTAGCGGGATTAAGGTCTACGAGCAGTACTTC.

This clonotype has only a few counts. This chain joins TRBV10-1 and TRBJ2-1; D is ambiguous. CDR1 is WNHNN and CDR2 is SYGVQD in the germline V gene (reference sequence). The CDR3 contains 12 residues. The ends were cut back, 6 bases at V and 9 bases at J, with 12 bases in the middle. The chain's CDR3 is CASSRGSAEQFF. The CDR3 bases are TGCGCCAGCAGCCGTGGGTCGGCTGAGCAGTTCTTC.

This clonotype was counted ten times or more. V is TRBV27 and J is TRBJ1-5, with D perhaps TRBD1 (6 bases). The germline V gene has CDR1 MNHEY and CDR2 SMNVEV (reference sequence). V lost 6 bases to trimming and J lost 3 bases, with 12 bases between them. This CDR3 has 14 amino acids. The DNA for the CDR3 is TGTGCCAGCAGACCAACAGGGATCAATCAGCCCCAGCATTTT. Amino acid sequence: CASRPTGINQPQHF.

This clonotype was seen once. The gene calls are TRBV9 and TRBJ1-4; D gene unclear. Trimming took 0 bases from V and 5 from J, leaving 14 bases between them. The CDR3 covers 16 residues. CDR1 and CDR2 from the germline V gene are SGDLS and YYNGEE. CDR3 region: CASSVGLAVVNEKLFF. In DNA form, the CDR3 reads TGTGCCAGCAGCGTAGGCCTAGCGGTGGTGAATGAAAAACTGTTTTTT.

This clonotype was seen at least ten times. This rearrangement joins TRBV7-9 to TRBJ1-1, with D unresolved. The CDR3 sequence is 14 residues long. Germline CDR1 is SEHNR and CDR2 is FQNEAQ (reference sequence). V was shortened by 8 bases and J by 1 base, with 14 bases between the two germline ends. Written as DNA, the CDR3 is TGTGCCAGCGCCTCCACCCCCAGGAACACTGAAGCTTTCTTT. Translating gives CASASTPRNTEAFF.

This clonotype was counted at least ten times. The V gene is TRBV14, the J gene TRBJ2-3; 13 nucleotides match TRBD2. CDR3 length equals 15 residues. Germline V gene sequence: CDR1 SGHDN, CDR2 FVKESK. The J segment lost 6 bases and the V segment lost 3 bases, leaving 3 bases of the junction unmatched. CDR3 nucleotide sequence: TGTGCCAGCAGCCACACTAGCGGGAGGGCCGATACGCAGTATTTT. It yields the protein CASSHTSGRADTQYF.

The count of this clonotype is one. This chain connects TRBV5-1 to TRBJ2-6; TRBD1 might be the D (6 bases). The CDR3 is 16 residues long. The germline V gene has CDR1 SGHRS and CDR2 YFSETQ. Trimming took off 0 bases at V and 1 base at J, with 8 bases between the two ends. CDR3 region: CASSLGGGSGANVLTF. The CDR3 nucleotides read TGCGCCAGCAGCTTGGGAGGGGGTTCTGGGGCCAACGTCCTGACTTTC.

This clonotype showed up many times. The genes are TRBV12-3 or TRBV12-4 and TRBJ2-1; the match to TRBD2 covers 12 bases. The CDR3 covers 15 residues. After removal of 6 bases from V and 9 bases from J, the junction contained 9 bases not matched to a gene. In DNA form, the CDR3 reads TGTGCCAGCAGCCCGGGACTAGCGGGCTTCGGTGAGCAGTTCTTC. Its translation is CASSPGLAGFGEQFF.

The chain couples TRBV9 to TRBJ2-1; 10 nucleotides align to TRBD2. The germline V gene has CDR1 SGDLS and CDR2 YYNGEE. The CDR3 has 15 residues. V lost 1 base, J lost 4 bases, and 2 bases stayed unmatched. The CDR3 region has the DNA TGTGCCAGCAGCGTATCAGCGGGGGGGTACAATGAGCAGTTCTTC. Amino acid sequence: CASSVSAGGYNEQFF.

The V and J genes are TRBV19 and TRBJ1-1; 7 bases are a match to TRBD1. Trimming cost V 5 bases and J 4 bases; bases outside gene matches: 7. This CDR3 region has 14 residues. Germline CDR1 and CDR2: LNHDA and SQIVND (reference sequence). The CDR3 region has the DNA TGTGCCAGTAGTTTATCAGGGGGGGGCACTGAAGCTTTCTTT. It specifies CASSLSGGGTEAFF.

At least ten counts were recorded for this clonotype. The chain uses TRBV7-9 and TRBJ2-5; 9 bases fit TRBD2. The ends lost 1 base at V and 1 base at J; junction bases unmatched: 10. This CDR3 has 18 amino acids. Germline V gene lookup returns CDR1 SEHNR and CDR2 FQNEAQ (reference sequence). CDR3 loop: CASSLEVNSGRVQETQYF. Written as DNA, the CDR3 is TGTGCCAGCAGCTTAGAAGTGAATAGCGGGAGAGTCCAAGAGACCCAGTACTTC.

The V gene is TRBV5-6, the J gene TRBJ1-5; 8 bases agree with TRBD1. CDR3 size: 16 residues. Germline lookup yields CDR1 SGHDT and CDR2 YYEEEE. The trim removed 4 bases at V and 6 bases at J, leaving 12 bases unmatched. The CDR3 sequence: CASSLKQGQVGQPQHF. For the CDR3, the DNA is TGTGCCAGCAGCCTTAAACAGGGACAGGTTGGTCAGCCCCAGCATTTT. Combining the CDR3 with reference TRBV5-6 and TRBJ1-5 gives the whole variable domain DAGVTQSPTHLIKTRGQQVTLRCSPKSGHDTVSWYQQALGQGPQFIFQYYEEEERQRGNFPDRFSGHQFPNYSSELNVNALLLGDSALYLCASSLKQGQVGQPQHFGDGTRLSIL.

This clonotype showed up many times. V usage is TRBV19 and J usage is TRBJ2-2, with unresolved D. The germline V gene has CDR1 LNHDA and CDR2 SQIVND (reference sequence). This CDR3 comprises 12 residues. The V end lost 4 bases, the J end lost 7 bases, and 7 bases lay between the germline ends. The CDR3 DNA reads as TGTGCCAGTAGTAACCGCAGCGGGGAGCTGTTTTTT. Protein sequence: CASSNRSGELFF.

The V call is TRBV7-4, the J call TRBJ1-5; D unclear. Trimming left V 2 bases short and J 5 bases short, with 16 bases between. Germline lookup yields CDR1 SGHVT and CDR2 SQSDAQ. This CDR3 is 16 amino acids long. The CDR3 is CASSLRLALTYQPQHF. CDR3 in DNA: TGTGCCAGCAGCTTACGGTTGGCCTTGACATATCAGCCCCAGCATTTT. The full variable domain, completed using reference TRBV7-4 and TRBJ1-5, is GAGVSQSPRYKVAKRGRDVALRCDSISGHVTLYWYRQTLGQGSEVLTYSQSDAQRDKSGRPSGRFSAERPERSVSTLKIQRTEQGDSAVYLCASSLRLALTYQPQHFGDGTRLSIL.

This clonotype was counted a few times. J is TRBJ2-7 and V is TRBV11-3; D is possibly TRBD1 or TRBD2 (5 bases each). V was pared by 5 bases and J by 1 base, with 15 bases between. From germline, CDR1 is SGHNT and CDR2 YENEEA. This CDR3 is built from 15 residues. As DNA, the CDR3 is TGTGCCAGCAGCCCCGACGGGGCTAGATCCTACGAGCAGTACTTC. Amino acid sequence: CASSPDGARSYEQYF.

The chain carries TRBV7-9 and TRBJ1-5; D may be TRBD1 (5 bases). V dropped 3 bases and J dropped 5 bases, with 11 bases sitting between them. The CDR3 is made up of 14 amino acids. CDR1 and CDR2 from the germline V gene are SEHNR and FQNEAQ (reference sequence). The chain's CDR3 is CASSFLTEDQPQHF. The CDR3 DNA sequence: TGTGCCAGCAGCTTTTTGACAGAGGATCAGCCCCAGCATTTT.